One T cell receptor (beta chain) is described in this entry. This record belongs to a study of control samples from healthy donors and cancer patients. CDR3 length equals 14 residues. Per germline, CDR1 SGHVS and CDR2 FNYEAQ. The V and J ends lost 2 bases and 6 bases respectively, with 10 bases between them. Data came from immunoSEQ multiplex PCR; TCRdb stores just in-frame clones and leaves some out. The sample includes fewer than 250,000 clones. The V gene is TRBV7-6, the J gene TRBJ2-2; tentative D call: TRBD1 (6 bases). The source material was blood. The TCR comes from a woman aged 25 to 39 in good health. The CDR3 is CASSLTGYSGELFF. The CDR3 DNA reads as TGTGCCAGCAGCTTAACAGGGTATTCCGGGGAGCTGTTTTTT. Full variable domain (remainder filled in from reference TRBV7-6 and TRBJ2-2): GAGVSQSPRYKVTKRGQDVALRCDPISGHVSLYWYRQALGQGPEFLTYFNYEAQQDKSGLPNDRFSAERPEGSISTLTIQRTEQRDSAMYRCASSLTGYSGELFFGEGSRLTVL.